Below, one TCR beta chain is given with its context. The sample originates from a study of blood T cell repertoires in COVID-19. Study overall: Samples of COVID-19 (acute and convalescent) were obtained from the United States, Italy and Spain. PBMCs, B-cell-depleted T cells, or T cells provided the cDNA or gDNA that made up the material.

Germline CDR1 and CDR2: SGHTA and FQGTGA. The V and J ends lost 5 bases and 5 bases, in that order; junction bases with no gene match: 9. This CDR3 has 16 residues. Study processing details: Estimation of nucleated cell counts was performed using reference gene primer amplification. The repertoire was sequenced with immunoSEQ multiplex PCR; TCRdb's copy has only in-frame clones and lacks some. Clone size and V and J calls were adopted from that table, with D and trimming inferred from the DNA. The table records roughly 240,000 clones, 85% to 90% of them present only once. The sequencing sample was made of peripheral blood. The J gene is TRBJ2-3, the V gene TRBV7-3; 11 positions agree with TRBD2. This TCR derives from a man younger than 35 with active or convalescent COVID-19. The CDR3 DNA reads TGTGCCAGCAGCCCTACTAGCGGGAGCCGGGGAGATACGCAGTATTTT. Encoded protein: CASSPTSGSRGDTQYF.